These 18 T cell receptor beta chains share one sample of origin, sequenced in a study of T cells after yellow fever vaccination. TCRdb re-called the 5' RACE reads with MiXCR, one entry per CDR3 protein. The table includes 60,000 to 85,000 distinct CDR3 sequences, around 7% detected once. The material sequenced was CD8+ T cells sorted from PBMCs, taken approximately 40 days after the first yellow fever vaccination. Source of these receptors: a man younger than 35 who received the YFV17D yellow fever vaccine.

This clonotype was counted ten times or more. CDR3 residues: CSVGIHRGNTEAFF. As DNA, the CDR3 is TGCAGCGTTGGCATCCATCGGGGGAACACTGAAGCTTTCTTT. The V and J genes are TRBV29-1 and TRBJ1-1; D is uncertain. This CDR3 is 14 amino acids long. Germline V gene lookup returns CDR1 SQVTM and CDR2 ANQGSEA. Trimming stripped 4 bases from V and 1 base from J, with 13 bases between.

This chain joins TRBV4-1 and TRBJ1-3; 7 bases are a match to TRBD1. The CDR3 totals 15 residues. V lost 5 bases, J lost 0 bases, and 4 bases stayed unmatched. Germline CDR1 MGHRA, CDR2 YSYEKL. CDR3 region: CASSSRTGSGNTIYF. The CDR3 DNA is TGCGCCAGCAGCTCCCGGACAGGCTCTGGAAACACCATATATTTT.

This clonotype was seen many times. This chain connects TRBV7-3 to TRBJ2-1; TRBD2 might be the D (6 bases). The CDR3 covers 16 residues. CDR1 is SGHTA and CDR2 is FQGTGA in the germline V gene. With 6 bases removed from V and 6 bases from J, the gap between germline ends came to 21 bases. The CDR3: CASRDPGASVLNEQFF. The CDR3 DNA is TGTGCCAGCAGGGACCCCGGGGCTAGCGTACTCAATGAGCAGTTCTTC.

This clonotype was observed at least ten times. J is TRBJ1-2 and V is TRBV4-1; D may be TRBD1 (6 bases). The CDR3 has 13 residues. V lost 3 bases to trimming and J lost 5 bases, with 10 bases between them. CDR1 is MGHRA, CDR2 YSYEKL, per germline. The CDR3 sequence: CASSQAQGYGYTF. CDR3 sequence (DNA): TGCGCCAGCAGCCAGGCACAGGGTTATGGCTACACCTTC.

This clonotype appeared a few times. V is TRBV6-5 and J is TRBJ2-3, with 8 nucleotides matching TRBD2. The CDR3 length is 17 residues. J lost 2 bases, V lost 2 bases, and 9 bases had no gene match. Germline V gives CDR1 MNHEY, CDR2 SVGAGI. The CDR3 nucleotides are TGTGCCAGCAGTTACCGGGGGGGCCAAGCCCTCACAGATACGCAGTATTTT. Translation: CASSYRGGQALTDTQYF.

Of note for this clonotype: This may arise from a read error, as a much more abundant clone is one base away. The chain combines TRBV4-3 with TRBJ2-1; 8 bases map to TRBD2. The V segment lost 3 bases and the J segment 4 bases; nucleotides outside the gene matches: 8. The CDR3 runs 16 residues. The V gene's germline CDR1 is LGHNA and CDR2 YSLEER. The CDR3 sequence is CASSQVSSGLYNEQFF. CDR3 DNA sequence: TGCGCCAGCAGCCAGGTCTCTAGCGGGCTGTACAATGAGCAGTTCTTC.

This clonotype was detected a few times. J is TRBJ1-1 and V is TRBV12-3 or TRBV12-4; TRBD1 might be the D (5 bases). This CDR3 contains 13 residues. Trimming stripped 6 bases from V and 1 base from J, with 9 bases between. The CDR3 region is CASRRGGNTEAFF. The CDR3 bases are TGTGCCAGCAGACGGGGGGGGAACACTGAAGCTTTCTTT.

The chain combines TRBV5-1 with TRBJ2-1; TRBD2 matches at 10 bases. Trimming at V came to 0 bases and at J to 9 bases, leaving 15 bases not matched to a gene. Germline V lookup: CDR1 SGHRS, CDR2 YFSETQ. The CDR3 is 18 residues long. CDR3 sequence reads: CASSLEWELAGGTGEQFF. In nucleotides, the CDR3 is TGCGCCAGCAGCTTGGAATGGGAGTTAGCGGGGGGTACCGGTGAGCAGTTCTTC.

In its sample, this clonotype was seen many times. CDR3 bases: TGTGCCAGCAGCTCAGACGGGACAGGGTACCAAGAGACCCAGTACTTC. Its translation: CASSSDGTGYQETQYF. The V call is TRBV7-8, the J call TRBJ2-5, with 9 bases that match TRBD1. The V gene end was trimmed by 4 bases and the J gene end by 0 bases; junction bases not matched to a gene: 6. The V gene's germline CDR1 is SGHVS and CDR2 FQNEAQ. This CDR3 is 16 amino acids long.

This clonotype has ten or more counts. In DNA, the CDR3 is TGTGCCAGCAGCTTCCGGTCCGGGACTAGTCTGGGGGAGACCCAGTACTTC. Protein sequence: CASSFRSGTSLGETQYF. The J gene is TRBJ2-5, the V gene TRBV7-8, with 8 positions matching TRBD2. This CDR3 comprises 17 residues. Looked up from germline, CDR1 is SGHVS and CDR2 is FQNEAQ. V dropped 3 bases and J dropped 5; count of bases not matched to a gene: 14.

The gene calls are TRBV6-1 and TRBJ2-3; 10 nucleotides match TRBD2. The germline CDR1 and CDR2 sequences are MNHNS and SASEGT. The junction had 3 bases not matched to a gene; V was cut back by 5 bases and J by 1 base. This CDR3 contains 15 residues. In nucleotides, the CDR3 is TGTGCCAGCAGTCCTACTAGCGGGGGCACAGATACGCAGTATTTT. It is translated as CASSPTSGGTDTQYF.

In DNA, the CDR3 is TGTGCCAGCAGCCCGATGGGGGGGGGGAACACTGAAGCTTTCTTT. Translating gives CASSPMGGGNTEAFF. This chain connects TRBV6-5 to TRBJ1-1; tentative D call: TRBD1 (5 bases). This CDR3 contains 15 residues. Germline V lookup: CDR1 MNHEY, CDR2 SVGAGI. The V end was cut by 6 bases, the J end by 1 base, with 15 bases between.

This chain uses TRBV29-1 with TRBJ1-2, with TRBD1 matching 7 bases. The V segment lost 2 bases and the J segment 4 bases; nucleotides outside the gene matches: 4. Germline assignment: CDR1 SQVTM and CDR2 ANQGSEA. The CDR3 totals 13 residues. CDR3: CSVEQGGGYGYTF. The DNA of the CDR3 is TGCAGCGTTGAACAAGGGGGCGGCTATGGCTACACCTTC.

This clonotype occurred a few times. The rearrangement joins TRBV14 to TRBJ2-7; 12 positions agree with TRBD1. From germline, CDR1 is SGHDN and CDR2 FVKESK. After removal of 3 bases from V and 6 bases from J, the junction contained 3 bases not matched to a gene. This CDR3 is built from 14 residues. CDR3 residues: CASSQGQGALEQYF. As DNA, the CDR3 is TGTGCCAGCAGCCAGGGACAGGGGGCCCTCGAGCAGTACTTC. The variable domain in full, with the rest retrieved from reference TRBV14 and TRBJ2-7, is EAGVTQFPSHSVIEKGQTVTLRCDPISGHDNLYWYRRVMGKEIKFLLHFVKESKQDESGMPNNRFLAERTGGTYSTLKVQPAELEDSGVYFCASSQGQGALEQYFGPGTRLTVT.

CDR3 region: CASSHPPATYQETQYF. The CDR3 bases are TGTGCCAGCAGCCACCCCCCAGCCACGTACCAAGAGACCCAGTACTTC. V usage is TRBV3-1 and J usage is TRBJ2-5; D remains ambiguous. The CDR3 consists of 16 residues. Germline-derived CDR1 and CDR2 are LGHDT and YNNKEL (reference sequence). The V gene lost 3 bases and the J gene lost 0 bases, with 14 bases spanning the gap.

The J gene is TRBJ1-1, the V gene TRBV4-1; no clear D gene. Trimming pared 0 bases from V and 1 base from J, leaving 6 bases between. Looked up from germline, CDR1 is MGHRA and CDR2 is YSYEKL. The CDR3 is 14 residues long. The CDR3 region has the DNA TGCGCCAGCAGCCAAGAAACGGGGAACACTGAAGCTTTCTTT. It encodes CASSQETGNTEAFF.

This clonotype has at least ten counts. The V gene is TRBV11-2, the J gene TRBJ2-3; possibly TRBD1 or TRBD2 for D (5 bases each). The CDR3 runs 18 residues. Germline V CDR1 and CDR2: SGHAT, FQNNGV. Trimming took 3 bases from V and 3 from J, leaving 22 bases between them. CDR3 bases: TGTGCCAGCAGCTTCCCACCCGCGGGCGCCGAGGGGACAGATACGCAGTATTTT. Translated: CASSFPPAGAEGTDTQYF. The full variable domain, rest sourced from reference TRBV11-2 and TRBJ2-3, is EAGVAQSPRYKIIEKRQSVAFWCNPISGHATLYWYQQILGQGPKLLIQFQNNGVVDDSQLPKDRFSAERLKGVDSTLKIQPAKLEDSAVYLCASSFPPAGAEGTDTQYFGPGTRLTVL.

The V and J genes are TRBV7-6 and TRBJ2-7; D remains unclear. Deletions cut 2 bases from V and 3 bases from J, with 11 bases between. Germline V CDR1 and CDR2: SGHVS, FNYEAQ. This CDR3 comprises 14 residues. The CDR3 DNA is TGTGCCAGCAGCTTATCTGACCGAGGCTACGAGCAGTACTTC. As protein: CASSLSDRGYEQYF.